A selection of T cell receptor beta chains follows, all from one sample in a study of pediatric ulcerative colitis. Produced via immunoSEQ multiplex PCR; TCRdb's table is partial and in-frame only. The sample carries tens of thousands of clones, roughly nine tenths recorded once. The sequenced sample was blood. The receptor source for this set is a boy aged 5-17 years with severe ulcerative colitis. CDR3s include the opening cysteine and the closing phenylalanine or tryptophan. A D gene is named only where the DNA matches it firmly. Clone size, where shown, is once, few, many, or a class for clones that have expanded.

TRBJ2-1 TRBV11-2 NA TRBD2 TGTGCCAGCAGCCCGCCTTTCGCTAGCGGCTACAATGAGCAGTTCTTC CASSPPFASGYNEQFF
TRBJ2-2 TRBV10-3 NA NA TGTGCCATCAGTGAGTCCCACCCCCAGGCCGGGGAGCTGTTTTTT CAISESHPQAGELFF
TRBJ2-1 TRBV4-3 NA NA TGCGCCAGCAGCCAAGGCTTCAGGGATGAGCAGTTCTTC CASSQGFRDEQFF
TRBJ2-7 TRBV11-1 few TRBD1 TGTGCCAGCAGCCGGACAGGGGATTACGACGAGCAGTACTTC CASSRTGDYDEQYF
TRBJ2-1 TRBV6-6 NA NA TGTGCCAGCAATGATAAAGGGCTAGCGCTTCGCAATGAGCAGTTCTTC CASNDKGLALRNEQFF
TRBJ2-7 TRBV2 medium-sized TRBD1 TGTGCCAGCAGTGCCGACAGGGACGGGCACGAGCAGTACTTC CASSADRDGHEQYF
TRBJ1-1 TRBV11-2 NA NA TGTGCCAGCAGCTTAGGAGCGAACACTGAAGCTTTCTTT CASSLGANTEAFF
TRBJ2-3 TRBV7-2 once TRBD2 TGTGCCAGCAGGAGGGGAGGGAGAGATACGCAGTATTTT CASRRGGRDTQYF
TRBJ1-5 TRBV6-5 NA NA TGTGCCAGCAGTTACGGGGGTTTGCAGCCCCAGCATTTT CASSYGGLQPQHF
TRBJ2-7 TRBV27 NA NA TGTGCCAGCAGTTTGGCCCCAGGACAGTCTAACCGATACGAGCAGTACTTC CASSLAPGQSNRYEQYF
TRBJ1-3 TRBV5-1 NA TRBD1 TGCGCCAGCAGCTTTTCGGACAAGGCCGGGACAGTTGGAAACACCATATATTTT CASSFSDKAGTVGNTIYF
TRBJ2-7 TRBV30 few NA TGTGCCTGGAGTGTGGGGTACGAGCAGTACTTC CAWSVGYEQYF
TRBJ2-1 TRBV2 few TRBD2 TGTGCCAGCGGGAGACTAGCGGGGGGGGCCTACAATGAGCAGTTCTTC CASGRLAGGAYNEQFF
TRBJ2-7 TRBV30 once NA TGTGCCTGTAGCTCCGGGACCCTGCGGGAGCAGTACTTC CACSSGTLREQYF
TRBJ1-1 TRBV27 NA NA TGTGCTACTGCGGGGGGTGGGACTGAAGCTTTCTTT CATAGGGTEAFF
TRBJ2-3 TRBV20-1 NA NA TGCAGTGCTAGGGACCTCAATACGCAGTATTTT CSARDLNTQYF
TRBJ2-7 TRBV6-5 NA NA TGTGCCAGCTTGGGTGGGAACTACGAGCAGTACTTC CASLGGNYEQYF
TRBJ1-3 TRBV11-3 few NA TGTGCCACCCAGGATATCTCTGGAAACACCATATATTTT CATQDISGNTIYF
TRBJ2-7 TRBV9 NA TRBD2 TGTGCCAGCAGTCGTAGATCAACTAGCGGCTCCTACGAGCAGTACTTC CASSRRSTSGSYEQYF
TRBJ2-6 TRBV28 NA TRBD1 TGTGCCAGCAGTTTCGGAGACAGGGAGATCTCTGGGGCCAACGTCCTGACTTTC CASSFGDREISGANVLTF
TRBJ2-7 TRBV6-1 NA NA TGTGCCAGCAGTGGCCCCCGTGGCGGCGATTCCCTCTCCTACGAGCAGTACTTC CASSGPRGGDSLSYEQYF
TRBJ2-1 TRBV7-9 NA TRBD2 TGTGCCAGCAGCTTAATTATGGCGGGAGGATCGAATGAGCAGTTCTTC CASSLIMAGGSNEQFF
TRBJ2-1 TRBV10-2 NA NA TGCGCCAGCGCAGACCTCTACAATGAGCAGTTCTTC CASADLYNEQFF
TRBJ2-2 TRBV19 NA NA TGTGCCAGTAGTATGCGGCCAACAGGGAACACCGGGGAGCTGTTTTTT CASSMRPTGNTGELFF
TRBJ2-7 TRBV11-2 NA NA TGTGCCAGCAGCTCCGCCGGAGACTTCCACGAGCAGTACTTC CASSSAGDFHEQYF
TRBJ1-4 TRBV6-5 NA NA TGTGCCAGCAGCCAAGACGTCCAGGGGGAAAAACTGTTTTTT CASSQDVQGEKLFF